The clone carrying this TCR beta chain was recorded only once. Its antigen is currently unknown. Data came from immunoSEQ multiplex PCR; TCRdb stores just in-frame clones and leaves some out. In the table there are 45,000 to 60,000 clones, 60% to 85% of which are singletons. The record originates from a study of OX40 agonist ivuxolimab in advanced cancers. The study, taken as a whole, reports: In the 0.1 to 3.0 mg/kg range, CD4+ and CD8+ blood T cells had expanded clonally by week 6.

CDR1 and CDR2 from the germline V gene are LGHNA and YNFKEQ. V gave up 0 bases and J gave up 5 bases; unmatched junction bases: 5. The CDR3 has 17 amino acids. The J gene is TRBJ2-4, the V gene TRBV4-2, with 12 bases aligning to TRBD2. The TCR was taken from an adult with an advanced solid tumor such as melanoma, head and neck, liver or kidney cancer. Sequenced material: CD4+ or CD8+ T cells sorted from blood, taken in a trial of the OX40 agonist ivuxolimab. The chain's CDR3 is CASSQDPGTSGQNIQYF. The CDR3 DNA is TGTGCCAGCAGCCAAGACCCGGGGACTAGCGGGCAAAACATTCAGTACTTC.